Many counts were recorded for the clone carrying this T cell receptor beta chain. Its antigen is currently unknown. CDR3 length: 14 amino acids. Germline V gives CDR1 SGHTA, CDR2 FQGTGA. V was clipped by 5 bases and J by 3 bases, with 10 bases between them. TCRdb reprocessed the 5' RACE reads with MiXCR, giving one entry per CDR3 protein. The profile covers around 150,000 distinct CDR3 sequences, with around 10% appearing a single time and about 3.5% taken by the ten largest. This specimen belongs to a study of T-cell memory formation after mild COVID-19. In the study overall: TCR clusters were mostly confined to one donor each.

Study results and limitations: Later expanders leaned CD4+, whereas day 15 to 85 contracting clones were balanced CD4/CD8. The authors left the SARS-CoV-2 specificity of second-wave clones peaking on day 37 unconfirmed. The study found contracting CD4+ clones mainly in CM and EM and contracting CD8+ clones in EMRA.

The receptor's source is a man between 18 and 29 years old who had mild COVID-19 (a few samples of this study predate the infection). Cell type and time point are not known. The sample consisted of PBMCs or a T cell subset sorted from them (not recorded which). The chain uses TRBV7-3 and TRBJ2-2; the D gene is possibly TRBD1 (6 bases). CDR3 residues: CASSPGQHTGELFF. The CDR3, as DNA: TGTGCCAGCAGCCCCGGACAGCACACCGGGGAGCTGTTTTTT.